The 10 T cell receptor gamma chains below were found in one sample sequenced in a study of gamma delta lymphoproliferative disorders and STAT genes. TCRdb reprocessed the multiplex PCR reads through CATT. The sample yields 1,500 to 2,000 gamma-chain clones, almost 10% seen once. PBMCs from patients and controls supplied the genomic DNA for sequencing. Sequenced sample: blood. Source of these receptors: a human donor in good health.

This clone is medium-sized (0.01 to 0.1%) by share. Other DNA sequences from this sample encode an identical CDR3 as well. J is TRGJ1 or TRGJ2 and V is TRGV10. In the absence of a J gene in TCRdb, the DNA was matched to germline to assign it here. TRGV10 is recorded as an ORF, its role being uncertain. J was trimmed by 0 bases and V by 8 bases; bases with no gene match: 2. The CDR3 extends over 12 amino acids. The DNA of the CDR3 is TGTGCTGCGTGGGGGAATTATTATAAGAAACTCTTT. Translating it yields CAAWGNYYKKLF.

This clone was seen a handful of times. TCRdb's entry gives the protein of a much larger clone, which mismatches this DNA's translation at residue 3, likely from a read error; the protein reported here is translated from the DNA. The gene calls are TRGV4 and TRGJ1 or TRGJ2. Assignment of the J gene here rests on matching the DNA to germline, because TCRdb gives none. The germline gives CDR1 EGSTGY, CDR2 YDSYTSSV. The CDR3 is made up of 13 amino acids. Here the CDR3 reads CAAWFPDYYKKLF. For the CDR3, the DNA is TGTGCCGCCTGGTTTCCTGATTATTATAAGAAACTCTTT.

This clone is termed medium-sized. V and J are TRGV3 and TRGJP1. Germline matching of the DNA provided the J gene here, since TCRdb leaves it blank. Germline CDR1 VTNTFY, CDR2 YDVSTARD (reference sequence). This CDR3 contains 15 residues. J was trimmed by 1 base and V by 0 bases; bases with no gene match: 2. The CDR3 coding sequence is TGTGCCACCTGGGACAGGTCTACCACTGGTTGGTTCAAGATATTT. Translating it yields CATWDRSTTGWFKIF.

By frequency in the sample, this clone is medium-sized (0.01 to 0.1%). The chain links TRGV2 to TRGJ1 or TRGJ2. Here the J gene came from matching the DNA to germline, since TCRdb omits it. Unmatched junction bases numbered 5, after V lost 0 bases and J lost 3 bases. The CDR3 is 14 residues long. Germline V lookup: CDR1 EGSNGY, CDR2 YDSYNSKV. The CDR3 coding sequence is TGTGCCACCTGGGACGGGCTGGGTTATTATAAGAAACTCTTT. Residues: CATWDGLGYYKKLF.

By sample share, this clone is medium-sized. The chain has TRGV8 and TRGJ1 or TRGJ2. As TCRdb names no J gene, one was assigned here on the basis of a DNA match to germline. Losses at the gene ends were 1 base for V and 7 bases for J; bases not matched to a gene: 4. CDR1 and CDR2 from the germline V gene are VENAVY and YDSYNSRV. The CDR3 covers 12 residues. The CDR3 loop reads CATWDSRYKKLF. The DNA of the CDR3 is TGTGCCACCTGGGATAGCAGGTATAAGAAACTCTTT.

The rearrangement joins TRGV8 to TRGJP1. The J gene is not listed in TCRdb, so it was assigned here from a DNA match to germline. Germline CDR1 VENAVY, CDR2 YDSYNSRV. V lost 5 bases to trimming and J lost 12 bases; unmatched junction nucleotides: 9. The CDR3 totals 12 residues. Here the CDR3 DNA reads TGTGCCACCTGGGGGCGTCGCGGGTTCAAGATATTT. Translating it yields CATWGRRGFKIF.

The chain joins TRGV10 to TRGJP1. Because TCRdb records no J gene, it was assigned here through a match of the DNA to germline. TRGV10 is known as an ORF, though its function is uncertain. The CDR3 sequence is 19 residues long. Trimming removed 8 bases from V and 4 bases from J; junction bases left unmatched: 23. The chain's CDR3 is CAAWATSSTVLNTGWFKIF. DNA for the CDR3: TGTGCTGCGTGGGCTACCTCTTCCACCGTCCTGAACACTGGTTGGTTCAAGATATTT.

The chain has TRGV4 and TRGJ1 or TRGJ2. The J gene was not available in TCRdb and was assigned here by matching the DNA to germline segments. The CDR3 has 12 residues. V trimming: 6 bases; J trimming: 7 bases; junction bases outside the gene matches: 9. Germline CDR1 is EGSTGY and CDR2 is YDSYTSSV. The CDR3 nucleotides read TGTGCCACCTGGAACTTCTTATATAAGAAACTCTTT. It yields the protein CATWNFLYKKLF.

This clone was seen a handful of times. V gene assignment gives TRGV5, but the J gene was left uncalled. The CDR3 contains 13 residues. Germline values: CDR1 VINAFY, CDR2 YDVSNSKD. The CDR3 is CATWDITRDRELF. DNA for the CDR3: TGTGCCACCTGGGACATTACAAGGGATAGAGAACTCTTT.

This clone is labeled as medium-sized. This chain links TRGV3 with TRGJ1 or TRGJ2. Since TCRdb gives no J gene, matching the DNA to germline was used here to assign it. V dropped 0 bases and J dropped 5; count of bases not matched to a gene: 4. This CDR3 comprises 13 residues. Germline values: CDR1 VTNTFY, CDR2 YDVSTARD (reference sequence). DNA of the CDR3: TGTGCCACCTGGGACAGGCGGAATTATAAGAAACTCTTT. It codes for CATWDRRNYKKLF.